The 25 T cell receptor beta chains reported below all come from one sample, sequenced in a study of T cell repertoires in cytomegalovirus infection. In TCRdb, the reads were re-called with MiXCR into one record per CDR3 protein. The table includes roughly 49,000 distinct CDR3 sequences, 21% detected once. No antigen has been assigned to these receptors. Sequencing used CD8+ T cells from cultured PBMCs, obtained from culture after CMV antigen stimulation. The receptors stem from a human donor in good health (CMV status not recorded). Some clones in this sample may be carry-over from other donors' samples.

The sample holds a few counts of this clonotype. V and J are TRBV24-1 and TRBJ2-1; D is perhaps TRBD1 (6 bases). V was cut by 4 bases and J by 2 bases, with 20 bases left in between. This CDR3 has 18 residues. Germline V gene sequence: CDR1 KGHDR, CDR2 SFDVKD. The CDR3 loop is CATSERRDKGRTYNEQFF. The CDR3 nucleotides are TGTGCCACCAGTGAGCGCCGGGACAAAGGCCGAACCTACAATGAGCAGTTCTTC.

This clonotype was picked up a small number of times. The CDR3 DNA reads as TGTGCCAGCAGCTCCAGGGGTTCTGGAAACACCATATATTTT. It is translated as CASSSRGSGNTIYF. The chain has TRBV7-2 and TRBJ1-3; possibly TRBD1 for D (6 bases). Trimming took 4 bases from V and 1 from J, leaving 8 bases between them. CDR1 and CDR2 from the germline V gene are SGHTA and FQGNSA. The CDR3 spans 14 residues. The variable domain in full, completed from reference TRBV7-2 and TRBJ1-3, reads GAGVSQSPSNKVTEKGKDVELRCDPISGHTALYWYRQSLGQGLEFLIYFQGNSAPDKSGLPSDRFSAERTGGSVSTLTIQRTQQEDSAVYLCASSSRGSGNTIYFGEGSWLTVV.

This clonotype was seen more than once but under ten times. The chain links TRBV25-1 to TRBJ2-5; D is ambiguous. CDR3 length: 13 residues. Germline CDR1 is MGHDK and CDR2 is SYGVNS. Trimming removed 2 bases at V and 1 base at J, with 5 bases between. CDR3: CASSEAFQETQYF. The CDR3 DNA reads as TGTGCCAGCAGTGAAGCGTTCCAAGAGACCCAGTACTTC.

This clonotype was seen a few times. V is TRBV12-3 or TRBV12-4 and J is TRBJ2-5; D is ambiguous. Trimming removed 4 bases from V and 1 base from J, with 10 bases in between. The length of the CDR3 is 14 residues. Here the CDR3 DNA reads TGTGCCAGCAGTTGGATAGCATTCCAAGAGACCCAGTACTTC. Translated: CASSWIAFQETQYF.

The V and J genes are TRBV7-6 and TRBJ2-7; 8 bases fit TRBD2. The V and J ends lost 1 base and 3 bases, in that order; junction bases with no gene match: 2. The CDR3 is 14 residues long. The germline CDR1 and CDR2 sequences are SGHVS and FNYEAQ. For the CDR3, the DNA is TGTGCCAGCAGCTTAGAAGGGACTAGCTACGAGCAGTACTTC. It specifies CASSLEGTSYEQYF. The full variable domain, in which reference TRBV7-6 and TRBJ2-7 provide the parts outside the CDR3, is GAGVSQSPRYKVTKRGQDVALRCDPISGHVSLYWYRQALGQGPEFLTYFNYEAQQDKSGLPNDRFSAERPEGSISTLTIQRTEQRDSAMYRCASSLEGTSYEQYFGPGTRLTVT.

The rearrangement links TRBV6-4 to TRBJ2-3; 9 bases agree with TRBD2. From germline, CDR1 is MRHNA and CDR2 SNTAGT. After removal of 2 bases from V and 3 bases from J, the junction contained 0 bases not matched to a gene. This CDR3 spans 14 amino acids. CDR3 protein: CASSDSGGTDTQYF. As DNA, the CDR3 is TGTGCCAGCAGTGACAGCGGGGGGACAGATACGCAGTATTTT.

CDR3 protein: CSATGLAAKGGRIAKNIQYF. CDR3 DNA sequence: TGCAGTGCTACCGGACTAGCGGCCAAGGGGGGACGGATAGCCAAAAACATTCAGTACTTC. The genes are TRBV20-1 and TRBJ2-4; 10 bases are shared with TRBD2. V lost 4 bases, J lost 0 bases, and 18 bases stayed unmatched. The length of the CDR3 is 20 residues. Germline V gives CDR1 DFQATT, CDR2 SNEGSKA (reference sequence).

The sample holds a few counts of this clonotype. The genes are TRBV28 and TRBJ2-1; D not resolved. Germline V gives CDR1 MDHEN, CDR2 SYDVKM. The CDR3 runs 15 residues. Trimming took 5 bases from V and 0 from J, leaving 11 bases between them. The DNA for the CDR3 is TGTGCCAGCAGTCTCCGACCTCTCTCCTACAATGAGCAGTTCTTC. Translating gives CASSLRPLSYNEQFF.

The chain recombines TRBV13 with TRBJ2-7; maybe TRBD2 (5 bases). Germline V gene sequence: CDR1 PRHDT, CDR2 FYEKMQ (reference sequence). The CDR3 is made up of 13 amino acids. V lost 2 bases to trimming and J lost 5 bases, with 10 bases between them. The CDR3 is CASSLSGINEQYF. The CDR3 DNA is TGTGCCAGCAGCTTATCGGGGATCAACGAGCAGTACTTC.

This clonotype occurred a few times. The chain joins TRBV4-3 to TRBJ1-2; perhaps TRBD1 as D (6 bases). The V gene's germline CDR1 is LGHNA and CDR2 YSLEER. With 0 bases removed from V and 4 bases from J, the gap between germline ends came to 12 bases. The CDR3 is 15 amino acids. In DNA form, the CDR3 reads TGCGCCAGCAGCCAAGAGTCCCAGGGGTCCTATGGCTACACCTTC. This sequence encodes CASSQESQGSYGYTF.

The J gene is TRBJ2-7, the V gene TRBV7-2; no clear D. Trimming cost V 6 bases and J 0 bases, with 9 bases left between them. Germline V gene lookup returns CDR1 SGHTA and CDR2 FQGNSA. This CDR3 spans 13 amino acids. CDR3 nucleotide sequence: TGTGCCAGCAGTCCCCCGGACTCCTACGAGCAGTACTTC. This encodes CASSPPDSYEQYF.

This clonotype was counted between two and nine times. The CDR3 is CASSPRVPDTQYF. The DNA of the CDR3 is TGTGCCAGCAGCCCGCGGGTGCCAGATACGCAGTATTTT. The chain employs TRBV7-9 and TRBJ2-3; D is perhaps TRBD2 (5 bases). Germline lookup yields CDR1 SEHNR and CDR2 FQNEAQ (reference sequence). The germline V and J ends were trimmed by 5 bases and 4 bases, with 10 bases remaining between them. The CDR3 has 13 amino acids.

The sample holds many counts of this clonotype. The rearrangement joins TRBV11-1 to TRBJ2-1; TRBD2 aligns across 10 bases. CDR3 size: 15 residues. V lost 2 bases and J lost 4; bases outside the gene matches: 2. Germline-derived CDR1 and CDR2 are SGHAT and FQDESV (reference sequence). CDR3 sequence reads: CASSLSSGRYNEQFF. DNA of the CDR3: TGTGCCAGCAGCTTATCTAGCGGGAGATACAATGAGCAGTTCTTC.

Many counts were recorded for this clonotype. The V and J genes are TRBV11-2 and TRBJ2-3, with 10 bases lining up with TRBD2. From germline, CDR1 is SGHAT and CDR2 FQNNGV. The J segment lost 5 bases and the V segment lost 9 bases, leaving 5 bases of the junction unmatched. The CDR3 has 13 residues. The CDR3 DNA follows: TGTGCCAGTGGGACTAGCGCCGTAGATACGCAGTATTTT. Translation: CASGTSAVDTQYF.

The chain links TRBV4-2 to TRBJ1-6; perhaps TRBD1 as D (6 bases). There are 14 residues in the CDR3. V was clipped by 1 base and J by 11 bases, with 12 bases between them. Looked up from germline, CDR1 is LGHNA and CDR2 is YNFKEQ. The CDR3 reads CASSQGGQSTPLHF. CDR3 nucleotides: TGTGCCAGCAGCCAAGGTGGACAGAGTACACCCCTCCACTTT.

J is TRBJ2-1 and V is TRBV19, with D hard to call. The CDR3 loop spans 12 amino acids. Trimming took 7 bases from V and 7 from J, leaving 11 bases between them. Germline values: CDR1 LNHDA, CDR2 SQIVND (reference sequence). CDR3 residues: CASTMDGNEQFF. CDR3 nucleotides: TGTGCCAGTACCATGGATGGGAATGAGCAGTTCTTC.

Only a few counts were recorded for this clonotype. This sequence joins TRBV7-9 and TRBJ1-2, with 7 nucleotides matching TRBD1. The CDR3 contains 14 residues. The junction had 9 bases not matched to a gene; V was cut back by 5 bases and J by 6 bases. CDR1 SEHNR and CDR2 FQNEAQ come from the germline V gene (reference sequence). The CDR3 region has the DNA TGTGCCAGCAGCCAGGGGGGGGATCAGCATGGCTACACCTTC. This encodes CASSQGGDQHGYTF.

The chain joins TRBV12-3 or TRBV12-4 to TRBJ2-1; no firm D call. The CDR3 is 15 residues long. V gave up 1 base and J gave up 6 bases, with 13 bases separating them. The CDR3 is CASSLDPSPANEQFF. Here the CDR3 DNA reads TGTGCCAGCAGTTTAGACCCCAGCCCGGCCAATGAGCAGTTCTTC.

This chain links TRBV7-6 with TRBJ2-7, with 9 nucleotides matching TRBD2. The CDR3 loop spans 15 amino acids. CDR1 is SGHVS, CDR2 FNYEAQ, per germline. Trimming cost V 4 bases and J 4 bases; bases outside gene matches: 8. For the CDR3, the DNA is TGTGCCAGCAGCTCCACCAGACTAGCGGTGTACGAGCAGTACTTC. The encoded protein is CASSSTRLAVYEQYF.

There are a few counts of this clonotype. One end of the junction fails to match germline, which may point to a read error. The chain has TRBV12-3 or TRBV12-4 and TRBJ2-3; 10 bases map to TRBD2. This CDR3 contains 14 residues. CDR3 DNA: TGTGCCAGCAGTCTAGCGGGAGAGGTAGATACGCAGTATTTT. Protein product: CASSLAGEVDTQYF.

This clonotype has more than one count but fewer than ten. The chain joins TRBV6-2 or TRBV6-3 to TRBJ1-1; a possible D gene is TRBD1 (5 bases). This CDR3 comprises 16 residues. V lost 0 bases to trimming and J lost 4 bases, with 15 bases between them. Germline CDR1 reads MNHEY; CDR2 reads SVGEGT. The CDR3 protein is CASSYSRTSAFTEAFF. The CDR3 DNA is TGTGCCAGCAGTTACTCGAGGACATCCGCCTTCACTGAAGCTTTCTTT.

The rearrangement joins TRBV27 to TRBJ2-7; 12 positions match TRBD2. The V segment lost 6 bases and the J segment 0 bases; nucleotides outside the gene matches: 3. Germline assignment: CDR1 MNHEY and CDR2 SMNVEV (reference sequence). The CDR3 is made up of 15 amino acids. CDR3 sequence: CASSPTSGSSYEQYF. The CDR3 nucleotides are TGTGCCAGCAGCCCGACTAGCGGGAGCTCCTACGAGCAGTACTTC.

This clonotype was counted between two and nine times. J is TRBJ1-5 and V is TRBV11-1, with no clear D. In germline, CDR1 is SGHAT, CDR2 FQDESV (reference sequence). V dropped 5 bases and J dropped 3 bases, with 11 bases sitting between them. The CDR3 contains 14 residues. CDR3 residues: CASSEDANNQPQHF. The CDR3, as DNA: TGTGCCAGCAGCGAGGACGCCAACAATCAGCCCCAGCATTTT. The whole variable domain, remainder taken from reference TRBV11-1 and TRBJ1-5, is EAEVAQSPRYKITEKSQAVAFWCDPISGHATLYWYRQILGQGPELLVQFQDESVVDDSQLPKDRFSAERLKGVDSTLKIQPAELGDSAMYLCASSEDANNQPQHFGDGTRLSIL.

This clonotype was counted between two and nine times. The rearrangement links TRBV7-9 to TRBJ2-7; D remains ambiguous. This CDR3 region has 16 residues. V was trimmed by 4 bases and J by 6 bases, leaving 22 bases between them. Per germline, CDR1 SEHNR and CDR2 FQNEAQ (reference sequence). DNA of the CDR3: TGTGCCAGCAGCTCCGAGAATCCGGTCCTAGATGGCGAGCAGTACTTC. It is translated as CASSSENPVLDGEQYF.

This chain links TRBV11-3 with TRBJ2-1; D tentatively fits TRBD1 or TRBD2 (5 bases each). CDR1 SGHNT and CDR2 YENEEA come from the germline V gene. The CDR3 extends over 14 amino acids. Trimming left V 1 base short and J 8 bases short, with 12 bases between. The DNA of the CDR3 is TGTGCCAGCAGCTTAGCAGGGAGTAGCCATGAGCAGTTCTTC. Encoded protein: CASSLAGSSHEQFF.